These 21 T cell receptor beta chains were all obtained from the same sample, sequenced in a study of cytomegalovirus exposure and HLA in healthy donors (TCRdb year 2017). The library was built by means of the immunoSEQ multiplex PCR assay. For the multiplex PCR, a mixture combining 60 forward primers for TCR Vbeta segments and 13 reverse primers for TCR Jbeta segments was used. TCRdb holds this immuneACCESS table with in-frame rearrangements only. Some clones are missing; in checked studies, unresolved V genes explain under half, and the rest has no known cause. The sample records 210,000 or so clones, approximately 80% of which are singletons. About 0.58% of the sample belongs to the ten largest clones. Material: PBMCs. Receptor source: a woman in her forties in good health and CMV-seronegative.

The CDR3 protein is CASSTTSGITDTQYF. Written as DNA, the CDR3 is TGTGCCAGCAGTACAACTAGCGGCATCACAGATACGCAGTATTTT. This chain links TRBV6-5 with TRBJ2-3, with 8 nucleotides matching TRBD2. The CDR3 loop spans 15 amino acids. V gave up 5 bases and J gave up 2 bases; unmatched junction bases: 6. The germline CDR1 and CDR2 sequences are MNHEY and SVGAGI.

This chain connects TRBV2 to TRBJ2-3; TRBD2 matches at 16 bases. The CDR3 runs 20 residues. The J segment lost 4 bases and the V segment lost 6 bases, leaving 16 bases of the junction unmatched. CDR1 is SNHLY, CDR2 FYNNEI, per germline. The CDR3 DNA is TGTGCCAGCAGCCGAATAGGTCCGGGACTAGCGGGGGGGGACTCAGATACGCAGTATTTT. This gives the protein CASSRIGPGLAGGDSDTQYF.

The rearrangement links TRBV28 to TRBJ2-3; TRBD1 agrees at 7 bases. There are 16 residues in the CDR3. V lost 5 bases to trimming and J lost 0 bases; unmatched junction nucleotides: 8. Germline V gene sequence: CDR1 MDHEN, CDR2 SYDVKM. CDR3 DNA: TGTGCCAGCAGTCCTGAAGGGGACAGAAGCACAGATACGCAGTATTTT. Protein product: CASSPEGDRSTDTQYF.

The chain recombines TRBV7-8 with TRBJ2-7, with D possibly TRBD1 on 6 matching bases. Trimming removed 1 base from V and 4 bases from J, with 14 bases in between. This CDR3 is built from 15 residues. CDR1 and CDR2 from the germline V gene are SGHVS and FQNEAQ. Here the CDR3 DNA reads TGTGCCAGCAGCTTAGGGCAGGGGAAGACTTACGAGCAGTACTTC. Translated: CASSLGQGKTYEQYF.

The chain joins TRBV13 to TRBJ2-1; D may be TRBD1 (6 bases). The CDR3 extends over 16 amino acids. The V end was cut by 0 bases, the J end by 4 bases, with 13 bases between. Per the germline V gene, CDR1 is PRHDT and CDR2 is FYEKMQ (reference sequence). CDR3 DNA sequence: TGTGCCAGCAGCTTAGGTTACAGGGACCTTTACAATGAGCAGTTCTTC. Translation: CASSLGYRDLYNEQFF.

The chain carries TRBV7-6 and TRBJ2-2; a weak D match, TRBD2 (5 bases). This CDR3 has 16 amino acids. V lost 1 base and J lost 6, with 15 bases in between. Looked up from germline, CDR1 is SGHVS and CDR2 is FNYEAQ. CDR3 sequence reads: CASSLGARGTAGELFF. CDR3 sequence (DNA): TGTGCCAGCAGCTTAGGGGCCCGGGGAACCGCCGGGGAGCTGTTTTTT.

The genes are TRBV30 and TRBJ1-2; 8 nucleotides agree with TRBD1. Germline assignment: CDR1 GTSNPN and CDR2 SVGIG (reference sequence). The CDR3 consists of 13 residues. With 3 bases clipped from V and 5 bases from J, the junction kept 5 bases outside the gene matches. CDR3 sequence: CAWSQGADYGYTF. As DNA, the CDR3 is TGTGCCTGGAGCCAGGGGGCGGATTATGGCTACACCTTC.

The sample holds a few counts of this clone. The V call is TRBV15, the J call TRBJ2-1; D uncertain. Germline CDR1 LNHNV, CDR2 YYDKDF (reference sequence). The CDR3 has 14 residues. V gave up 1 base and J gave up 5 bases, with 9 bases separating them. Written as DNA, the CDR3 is TGTGCCACCAGCAGAGCCCTTCAGGACAATGAGCAGTTCTTC. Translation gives CATSRALQDNEQFF.

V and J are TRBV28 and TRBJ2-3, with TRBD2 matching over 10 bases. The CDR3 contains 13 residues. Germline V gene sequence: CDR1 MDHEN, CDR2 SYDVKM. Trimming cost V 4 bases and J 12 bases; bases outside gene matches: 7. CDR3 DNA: TGTGCCAGCAGTTCCTTAGCGGGGGGCCGTCAGTATTTT. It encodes CASSSLAGGRQYF.

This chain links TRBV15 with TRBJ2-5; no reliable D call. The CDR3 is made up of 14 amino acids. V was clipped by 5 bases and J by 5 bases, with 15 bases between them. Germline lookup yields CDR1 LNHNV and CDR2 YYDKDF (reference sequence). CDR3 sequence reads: CATSELLPRETQYF. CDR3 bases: TGTGCCACCAGCGAGCTACTCCCGAGGGAGACCCAGTACTTC.

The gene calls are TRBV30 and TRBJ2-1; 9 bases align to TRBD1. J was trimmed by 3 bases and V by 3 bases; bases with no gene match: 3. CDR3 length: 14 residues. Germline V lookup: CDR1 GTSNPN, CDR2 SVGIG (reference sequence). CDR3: CAWSPGQGYNEQFF. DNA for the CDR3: TGTGCCTGGAGCCCGGGACAGGGCTACAATGAGCAGTTCTTC.

The CDR3 spells CASSHQGSQPQHF. The CDR3, as DNA: TGTGCCAGCAGTCATCAGGGGAGTCAGCCCCAGCATTTT. This chain links TRBV6-6 with TRBJ1-5; perhaps TRBD1 as D (6 bases). Trimming removed 5 bases at V and 6 bases at J, with 11 bases between. This CDR3 has 13 amino acids. CDR1 MNHNY and CDR2 SVGAGI come from the germline V gene (reference sequence).

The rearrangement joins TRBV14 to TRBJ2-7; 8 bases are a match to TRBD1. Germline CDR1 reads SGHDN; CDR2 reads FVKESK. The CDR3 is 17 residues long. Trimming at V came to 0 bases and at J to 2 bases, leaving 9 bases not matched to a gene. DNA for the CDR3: TGTGCCAGCAGCCAAGAAATCAGGGGGCTCGGGGCCTACGAGCAGTACTTC. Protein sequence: CASSQEIRGLGAYEQYF.

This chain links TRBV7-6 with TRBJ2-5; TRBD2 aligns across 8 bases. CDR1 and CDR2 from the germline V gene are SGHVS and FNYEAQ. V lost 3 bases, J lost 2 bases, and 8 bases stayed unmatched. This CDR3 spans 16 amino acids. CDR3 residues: CASSLAQLAEQETQYF. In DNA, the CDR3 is TGTGCCAGCAGCTTGGCGCAACTAGCGGAGCAAGAGACCCAGTACTTC.

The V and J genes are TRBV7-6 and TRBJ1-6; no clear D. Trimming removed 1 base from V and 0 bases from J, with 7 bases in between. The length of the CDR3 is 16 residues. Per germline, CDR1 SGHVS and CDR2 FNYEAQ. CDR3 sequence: CASSLDGSSYNSPLHF. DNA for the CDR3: TGTGCCAGCAGCTTAGACGGGAGCTCCTATAATTCACCCCTCCACTTT.

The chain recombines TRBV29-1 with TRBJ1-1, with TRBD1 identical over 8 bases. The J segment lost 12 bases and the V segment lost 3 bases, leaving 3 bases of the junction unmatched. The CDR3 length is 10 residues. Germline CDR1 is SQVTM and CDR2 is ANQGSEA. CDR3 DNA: TGCAGCGTTGACCGACAGGGGCCTTTCTTT. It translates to CSVDRQGPFF.

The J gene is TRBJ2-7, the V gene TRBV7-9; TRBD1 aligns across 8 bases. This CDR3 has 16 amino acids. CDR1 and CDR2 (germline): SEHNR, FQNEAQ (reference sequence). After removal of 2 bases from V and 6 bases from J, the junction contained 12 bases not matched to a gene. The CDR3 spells CASSLKVTGVGSEQYF. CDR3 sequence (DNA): TGTGCCAGCAGCTTAAAGGTGACAGGGGTGGGATCCGAGCAGTACTTC.

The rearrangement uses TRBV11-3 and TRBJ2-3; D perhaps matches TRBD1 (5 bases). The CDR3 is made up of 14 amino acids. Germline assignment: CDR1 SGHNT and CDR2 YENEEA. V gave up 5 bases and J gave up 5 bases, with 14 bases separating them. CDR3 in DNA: TGTGCCAGCAGCCCCCAGGGCCCTATAGATACGCAGTATTTT. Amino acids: CASSPQGPIDTQYF.

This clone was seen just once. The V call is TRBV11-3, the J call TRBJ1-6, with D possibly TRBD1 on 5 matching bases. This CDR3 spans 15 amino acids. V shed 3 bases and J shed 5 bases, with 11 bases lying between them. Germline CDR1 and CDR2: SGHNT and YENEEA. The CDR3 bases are TGTGCCAGCAGCTTGGGGGGTTCGCATAATTCACCCCTCCACTTT. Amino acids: CASSLGGSHNSPLHF.

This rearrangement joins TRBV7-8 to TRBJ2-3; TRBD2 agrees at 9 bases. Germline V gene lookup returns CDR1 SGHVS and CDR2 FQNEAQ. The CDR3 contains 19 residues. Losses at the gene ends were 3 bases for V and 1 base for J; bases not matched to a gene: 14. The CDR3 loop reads CASSLSGGGAAVGTDTQYF. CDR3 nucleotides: TGTGCCAGCAGCTTGTCTGGCGGGGGGGCCGCGGTTGGCACAGATACGCAGTATTTT.

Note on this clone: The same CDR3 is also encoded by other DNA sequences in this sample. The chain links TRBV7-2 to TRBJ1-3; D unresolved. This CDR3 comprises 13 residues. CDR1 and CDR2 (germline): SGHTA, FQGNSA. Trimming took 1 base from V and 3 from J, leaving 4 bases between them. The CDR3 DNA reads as TGTGCCAGCAGCTTAGACAGTGGAAACACCATATATTTT. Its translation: CASSLDSGNTIYF.